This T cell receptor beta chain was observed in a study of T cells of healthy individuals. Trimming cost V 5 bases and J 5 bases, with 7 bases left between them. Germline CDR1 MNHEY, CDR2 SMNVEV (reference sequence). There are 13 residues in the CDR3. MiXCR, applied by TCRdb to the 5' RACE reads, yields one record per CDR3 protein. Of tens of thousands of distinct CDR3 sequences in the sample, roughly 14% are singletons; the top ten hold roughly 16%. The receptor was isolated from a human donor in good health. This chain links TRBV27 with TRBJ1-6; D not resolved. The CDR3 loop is CASSPSNNSPLHF. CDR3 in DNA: TGTGCCAGCAGTCCATCAAATAATTCACCCCTCCACTTT.